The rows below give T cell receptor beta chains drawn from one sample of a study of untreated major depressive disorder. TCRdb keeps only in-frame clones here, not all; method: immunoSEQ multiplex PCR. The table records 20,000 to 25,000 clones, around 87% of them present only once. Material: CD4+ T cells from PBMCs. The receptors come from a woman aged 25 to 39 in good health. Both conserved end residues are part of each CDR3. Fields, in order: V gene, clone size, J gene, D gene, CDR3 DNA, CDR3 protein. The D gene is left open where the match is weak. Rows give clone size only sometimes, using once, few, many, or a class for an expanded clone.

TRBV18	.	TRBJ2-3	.	TGTGCCAGCTCACCCTCAGGGGCCACCACAGATACGCAGTATTTT	CASSPSGATTDTQYF
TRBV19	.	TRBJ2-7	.	TGTGCCAGTAGTACGCAGACAGGCTACGAGCAGTACTTC	CASSTQTGYEQYF
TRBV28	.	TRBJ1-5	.	TGTGCCAAACAGACAGCTAATCAGCCCCAGCATTTT	CAKQTANQPQHF
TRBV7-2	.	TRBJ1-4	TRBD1	TGTGCCAGCAGCTTTGGGACAGGGGGAAAACTGTTTTTT	CASSFGTGGKLFF
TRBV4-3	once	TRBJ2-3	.	TGCGCCAGCAGCCAAGATCAAGGGCGAGACACGCAGTATTTT	CASSQDQGRDTQYF
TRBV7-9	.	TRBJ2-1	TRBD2	TGTGCCAGCAGCCAACGTGGGACTAGCGGACGGGAGCAGTTCTTC	CASSQRGTSGREQFF
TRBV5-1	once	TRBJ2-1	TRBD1	TGCGCCAGCAGCTTCCACAGGGGTTTCAGAGATGAGCAGTTCTTC	CASSFHRGFRDEQFF
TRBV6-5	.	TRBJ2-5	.	TGTGCCAGCAGTTCTACGGGCGGGACCCAGTACTTC	CASSSTGGTQYF
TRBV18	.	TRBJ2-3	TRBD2	TGTGCCAGCTCACCCCGGACTAGCGGGGCGAGGGGGACAGATACGCAGTATTTT	CASSPRTSGARGTDTQYF
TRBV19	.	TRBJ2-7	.	TGTGCCAGTAGTCCGGGGGGCGACGAGCAGTACTTC	CASSPGGDEQYF
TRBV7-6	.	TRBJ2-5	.	TGTGCCAGCAGCTCTAGACCATTCGAGACCCAGTACTTC	CASSSRPFETQYF
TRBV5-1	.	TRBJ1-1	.	TGCGCCAGCAGCTTGAGATCGCAGAACACTGAAGCTTTCTTT	CASSLRSQNTEAFF
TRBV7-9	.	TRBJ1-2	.	TGTGCCAGCAGCTTAGCCGGGGGTGGTGATAACTATGGCTACACCTTC	CASSLAGGGDNYGYTF
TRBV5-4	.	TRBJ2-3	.	TGTGCCAGCAGCTTACGGGACGGTTCCACAGATACGCAGTATTTT	CASSLRDGSTDTQYF
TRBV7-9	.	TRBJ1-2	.	TGTGCCAGCAGCTTAACGACAGCTGCCCGGGGCTACACCTTC	CASSLTTAARGYTF
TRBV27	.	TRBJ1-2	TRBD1	TGTGCCAGCAGTCCTCAGGGGGGCGGCCGCGGCACCTTC	CASSPQGGGRGTF
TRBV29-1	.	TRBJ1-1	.	TGCAGCGTTTACGGCAGGGACACTGAAGCTTTCTTT	CSVYGRDTEAFF
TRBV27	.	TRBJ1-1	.	TGTGCCAGCAGTTTAAAAGGGGGCACTGAAGCTTTCTTT	CASSLKGGTEAFF
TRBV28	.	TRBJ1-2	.	TGTGCCAGCAGTTTGGGACCCACAGGAGATGGCTACACCTTC	CASSLGPTGDGYTF
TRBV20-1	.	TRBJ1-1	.	TGCAGTGCTAGTGATCGTGAAGCTTTCTTT	CSASDREAFF
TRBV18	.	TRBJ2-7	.	TGTGCCAGCTCACCAACGGCAGGGGGGTTCCCCGAGCAGTACTTC	CASSPTAGGFPEQYF
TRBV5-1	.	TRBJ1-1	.	TGCGCCAGCAGCTTGGTCCAGGGCGGGGGCACTGAAGCTTTCTTT	CASSLVQGGGTEAFF
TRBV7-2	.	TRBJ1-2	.	TGTGCCAGCACCATAACCGGGACGAGGGGCTACACCTTC	CASTITGTRGYTF
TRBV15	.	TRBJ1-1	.	TGTGCCACCAGCAGAGAAGGGGCAGGGAACACTGAAGCTTTCTTT	CATSREGAGNTEAFF
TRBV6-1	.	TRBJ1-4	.	TGTGCCAGCAGTCTAGGACAGTCTCAAGAAAAACTGTTTTTT	CASSLGQSQEKLFF
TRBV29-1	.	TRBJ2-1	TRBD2	TGCAGCGTTGAGGGTCAGACTAGCGAGCAGTTCTTC	CSVEGQTSEQFF
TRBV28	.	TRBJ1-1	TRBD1	TGTGCCAGCAGTTTATGGTCAGGGGGCGCCTCACGGAACGAAGCTTTCTTT	CASSLWSGGASRNEAFF
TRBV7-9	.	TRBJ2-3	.	TGTGCCAGCAGCCCCCTGGGAGATACGCAGTATTTT	CASSPLGDTQYF
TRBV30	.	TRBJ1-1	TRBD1	TGTGCCTGGAGTGTTACAGGGGGAAACACTGAAGCTTTCTTT	CAWSVTGGNTEAFF
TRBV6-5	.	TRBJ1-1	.	TGTGCCAGCAGAACATACCGGGGCGCGGGGACTGAAGCTTTCTTT	CASRTYRGAGTEAFF
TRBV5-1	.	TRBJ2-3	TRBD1	TGCGCCAGCAGCTTGTCCGGGACAGGTACAGATACGCAGTATTTT	CASSLSGTGTDTQYF
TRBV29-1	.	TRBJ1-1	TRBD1	TGCAGCGTCGTTGGGCAGGGGGGCACTGAAGCTTTCTTT	CSVVGQGGTEAFF
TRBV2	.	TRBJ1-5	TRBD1	TGTGCCAGCAGTTGGGACAGAAATCAGCCCCAGCATTTT	CASSWDRNQPQHF
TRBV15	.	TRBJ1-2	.	TGTGCCACCAGCAGAGGTAGAGGCAGGGGTGATGGCTACACCTTC	CATSRGRGRGDGYTF
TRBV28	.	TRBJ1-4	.	TGTGCCAGCAGCCCGCCGACCGGCCGAGATGAAAAACTGTTTTTT	CASSPPTGRDEKLFF
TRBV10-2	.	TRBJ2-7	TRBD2	TGCGCCAGCAGTGAGTTGACTAGCGGGGGACCCTACGAGCAGTACTTC	CASSELTSGGPYEQYF
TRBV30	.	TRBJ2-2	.	TGTGCCTGGAGTGCGGCCCCCGGGGAGCTGTTTTTT	CAWSAAPGELFF
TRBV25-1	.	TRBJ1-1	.	TGTGCCAGCAGTGAGCGCGACAGGTGGGAAGCTTTCTTT	CASSERDRWEAFF
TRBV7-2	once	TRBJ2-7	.	TGTGCCAGCAGCCCCGACAGTCACGTTTACGAGCAGTACTTC	CASSPDSHVYEQYF
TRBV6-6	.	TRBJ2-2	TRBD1	TGTGCCAGCAAGGACAGGGGGCGTTCGAACACCGGGGAGCTGTTTTTT	CASKDRGRSNTGELFF
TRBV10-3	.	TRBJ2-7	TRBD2	TGTGCCATCAGTGAGAGCCTAGCGGGTGCCTACGAGCAGTACTTC	CAISESLAGAYEQYF
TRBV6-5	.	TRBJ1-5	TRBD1	TGTGCCAGCAGCCGAGGACAGGATCGCAATCAGCCCCAGCATTTT	CASSRGQDRNQPQHF
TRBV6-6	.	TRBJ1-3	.	TGTGCCAGCAGTTATTGGGGGGCTGGAAACACCATATATTTT	CASSYWGAGNTIYF
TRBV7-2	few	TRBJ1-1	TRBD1	TGTGCCAGCAGCTTCGGGACAGGGGGAACTGAAGCTTTCTTT	CASSFGTGGTEAFF
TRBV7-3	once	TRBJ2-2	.	TGTGCCAGCAGCTTACAGGGTGGGAACACCGGGGAGCTGTTTTTT	CASSLQGGNTGELFF
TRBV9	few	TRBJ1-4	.	TGTGCCAGCAGTGCCATGTCGGCAACTAATGAAAAACTGTTTTTT	CASSAMSATNEKLFF
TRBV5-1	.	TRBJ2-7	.	TGCGCCAGCAGCTTGTGGGGTAGGCAGGGCGCCTTGGGGGAGCAGTACTTC	CASSLWGRQGALGEQYF
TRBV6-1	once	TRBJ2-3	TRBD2	TGTGCCAGTCGGACTAGCGGGGGGGCAGATACGCAGTATTTT	CASRTSGGADTQYF
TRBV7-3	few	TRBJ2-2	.	TGTGCCAGCAGCGGCAGGGGACCTAACACCGGGGAGCTGTTTTTT	CASSGRGPNTGELFF
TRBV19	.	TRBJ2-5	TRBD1	TGTGCCAGTAGTATAAGATCGGTAACAGGGGGATTACAGACCCAGTACTTC	CASSIRSVTGGLQTQYF
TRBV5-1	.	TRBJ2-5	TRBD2	TGCGCCAGCAGCATACCGGGACTAGCGGACCAAGAGACCCAGTACTTC	CASSIPGLADQETQYF
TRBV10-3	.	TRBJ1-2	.	TGTGCCATCAGTGAGTCCGAGGGGCTGTTTGGTGCCTACACCTTC	CAISESEGLFGAYTF
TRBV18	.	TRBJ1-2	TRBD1	TGTGCCAGCTCACCCTCCGGGACAGGGACGAAGTACACCTTC	CASSPSGTGTKYTF
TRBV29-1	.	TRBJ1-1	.	TGCAGCGTTGAGGGGGGCCCCGGGTACACTGAAGCTTTCTTT	CSVEGGPGYTEAFF
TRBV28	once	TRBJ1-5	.	TGTGCCAGCCAATCAGGCAATCAGCCCCAGCATTTT	CASQSGNQPQHF
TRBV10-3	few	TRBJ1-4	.	TGTGCCATCAGTGAGTTAGGAGGGGATGAAAAACTGTTTTTT	CAISELGGDEKLFF